The 11 T cell receptor beta chains below come from one sample, sequenced in a study of early T cells in non-severe SARS-CoV-2 infection. One entry per CDR3 protein results from TCRdb running MiXCR on the 5' RACE reads. The sample holds tens of thousands of distinct CDR3 sequences, roughly 12% seen once. Sequenced sample: whole blood. These receptors came from an adult who was a healthcare worker with PCR-confirmed SARS-CoV-2 infection or an uninfected control (not recorded which).

This chain connects TRBV20-1 to TRBJ2-3; D is tentatively TRBD1 or TRBD2 (6 bases each). This CDR3 is built from 14 residues. Trimming left V 6 bases short and J 4 bases short, with 17 bases between. CDR1 DFQATT and CDR2 SNEGSKA come from the germline V gene (reference sequence). The CDR3 is CSAVGGGPPDTQYF. In DNA, the CDR3 is TGCAGTGCCGTGGGTGGGGGGCCCCCAGATACGCAGTATTTT.

As concerns this clonotype: It may be a read error: a sequence one base away is much more abundant. This chain uses TRBV5-1 with TRBJ2-5; D may be TRBD1 or TRBD2 (6 bases each). The length of the CDR3 is 14 residues. The germline V gene encodes CDR1 SGHRS and CDR2 YFSETQ. The CDR3 region has the DNA TGCGCCAACAGCCAGGGGACTGGCCAAGAGACCCAGTACTTC. Amino acid sequence: CANSQGTGQETQYF.

This clonotype was observed a few times. The chain joins TRBV7-9 to TRBJ2-5, with unresolved D. Per germline, CDR1 SEHNR and CDR2 FQNEAQ (reference sequence). The CDR3 has 14 residues. V was cut by 6 bases and J by 2 bases, with 13 bases left in between. The CDR3 nucleotides read TGTGCCAGCAGTCCCGTACGACTTCAAGAGACCCAGTACTTC. Amino acids: CASSPVRLQETQYF.

The sample holds a few counts of this clonotype. This chain joins TRBV7-9 and TRBJ2-3; TRBD2 matches 7 bases. V lost 5 bases, J lost 0 bases, and 8 bases stayed unmatched. Germline-derived CDR1 and CDR2 are SEHNR and FQNEAQ (reference sequence). This CDR3 is built from 16 residues. The CDR3 is CASSPLAGSSTDTQYF. The CDR3 region has the DNA TGTGCCAGCAGCCCGTTAGCGGGCTCTAGCACAGATACGCAGTATTTT.

Points on this clonotype: The germline gene is not matched at one end of the junction; a read error may be the cause. The V and J genes are TRBV7-6 and TRBJ2-1, with TRBD2 matching 9 bases. The CDR3 length is 16 residues. The germline V gene encodes CDR1 SGHVS and CDR2 FNYEAQ. The CDR3 protein is CASSLVASSGNNEQFF. DNA of the CDR3: TGCGCCAGCAGCTTAGTTGCGTCTAGCGGGAACAATGAGCAGTTCTTC. The full variable domain, in which reference TRBV7-6 and TRBJ2-1 provide the parts outside the CDR3, is GAGVSQSPRYKVTKRGQDVALRCDPISGHVSLYWYRQALGQGPEFLTYFNYEAQQDKSGLPNDRFSAERPEGSISTLTIQRTEQRDSAMYRCASSLVASSGNNEQFFGPGTRLTVL.

The chain carries TRBV29-1 and TRBJ1-4; 8 nucleotides line up with TRBD1. The CDR3 is made up of 12 amino acids. CDR1 SQVTM and CDR2 ANQGSEA come from the germline V gene. With 7 bases clipped from V and 8 bases from J, the junction kept 6 bases outside the gene matches. The chain's CDR3 is CSAQGATEKLFF. The CDR3 region has the DNA TGCAGCGCCCAGGGGGCCACGGAAAAACTGTTTTTT.

This clonotype came up many times. V gene TRBV12-3 or TRBV12-4 combines with J gene TRBJ1-6, with D maybe TRBD1 (5 bases). V was clipped by 6 bases and J by 8 bases, with 17 bases between them. The CDR3 consists of 15 residues. CDR3 sequence: CASRRAGAADSPLHF. The CDR3 DNA is TGTGCCAGCAGACGGGCTGGGGCCGCTGATTCACCCCTCCACTTT.

This clonotype was observed a few times. This rearrangement joins TRBV7-9 to TRBJ1-3, with D uncertain. The CDR3 spans 17 residues. The germline CDR1 and CDR2 sequences are SEHNR and FQNEAQ (reference sequence). Trimming took 4 bases from V and 0 from J, leaving 16 bases between them. CDR3 region: CASSSMHLVLSGNTIYF. The CDR3 nucleotides are TGTGCCAGCAGCTCCATGCATCTGGTTCTCTCTGGAAACACCATATATTTT.

This clonotype has a count of ten or more. The V and J genes are TRBV10-1 and TRBJ1-2; perhaps TRBD1 as D (5 bases). V was pared by 9 bases and J by 5 bases, with 13 bases between. The CDR3 is 12 residues long. CDR1 is WNHNN and CDR2 is SYGVQD in the germline V gene (reference sequence). CDR3 amino acids: CARGERKYGYTF. CDR3 nucleotide sequence: TGCGCCAGGGGGGAACGGAAATATGGCTACACCTTC.

This clonotype was picked up many times. The chain employs TRBV12-3 or TRBV12-4 and TRBJ2-1, with D perhaps being TRBD1 or TRBD2 (6 bases each). The CDR3 length is 14 residues. Trimming shortened V by 6 bases and J by 0 bases, and 9 bases separated the two germline ends. The CDR3 loop is CASRGGSSYNEQFF. The CDR3 region has the DNA TGTGCCAGCAGAGGGGGGAGCTCCTACAATGAGCAGTTCTTC.

This clonotype was recorded a few times. The V gene is TRBV29-1, the J gene TRBJ1-1; 7 bases align to TRBD1. Per the germline V gene, CDR1 is SQVTM and CDR2 is ANQGSEA. The V gene end was trimmed by 3 bases and the J gene end by 6 bases; junction bases not matched to a gene: 4. The CDR3 totals 12 residues. The CDR3 here is CSVDLGGAEAFF. CDR3 nucleotide sequence: TGCAGCGTTGACCTAGGGGGCGCTGAAGCTTTCTTT.